One and the same sample provided the 2 T cell receptor beta chains below, sequenced in a study of T-cell memory formation after mild COVID-19 (dated by TCRdb to the early 2020s). The library relied on 5' RACE. The instrument given in TCRdb is Illumina NovaSeq 6000. The raw public reads went through TCRdb reprocessing: fastp at Q25, MiXCR clone calling, in-frame beta chains kept. Every CDR3 protein is listed once, alongside the most common genes and DNA of its rows. Across this sample there are about 350,000 distinct CDR3 sequences, with about an eighth seen only once. The ten largest clones capture around a fifth of the sample. The sequencing sample was made of PBMCs or a T cell subset sorted from them (not recorded which). These receptors were collected from a man younger than 35 who had mild COVID-19 (a few samples of this study predate the infection). The sample titles of this study are shuffled in the database, so cell type and time point are left out; the donor was told from shared clones.

This chain joins TRBV7-9 and TRBJ1-1; weak D call: TRBD1 (5 bases). Trimming cost V 4 bases and J 6 bases, with 15 bases left between them. Germline lookup yields CDR1 SEHNR and CDR2 FQNEAQ (reference sequence). The CDR3 covers 14 residues. Written as DNA, the CDR3 is TGTGCCAGCAGCTCGCTTTGGGACGGGGCTGAAGCTTTCTTT. Its translation is CASSSLWDGAEAFF.

The sample holds a few counts of this clonotype. The rearrangement uses TRBV5-4 and TRBJ2-3; D not certain. Germline V gene data show CDR1 as SGHNT and CDR2 as YYREEE (reference sequence). The CDR3 covers 11 residues. Trimming removed 5 bases from V and 5 bases from J, with 6 bases in between. The CDR3: CASRLKDTQYF. The DNA for the CDR3 is TGTGCCAGCAGATTAAAAGATACGCAGTATTTT.